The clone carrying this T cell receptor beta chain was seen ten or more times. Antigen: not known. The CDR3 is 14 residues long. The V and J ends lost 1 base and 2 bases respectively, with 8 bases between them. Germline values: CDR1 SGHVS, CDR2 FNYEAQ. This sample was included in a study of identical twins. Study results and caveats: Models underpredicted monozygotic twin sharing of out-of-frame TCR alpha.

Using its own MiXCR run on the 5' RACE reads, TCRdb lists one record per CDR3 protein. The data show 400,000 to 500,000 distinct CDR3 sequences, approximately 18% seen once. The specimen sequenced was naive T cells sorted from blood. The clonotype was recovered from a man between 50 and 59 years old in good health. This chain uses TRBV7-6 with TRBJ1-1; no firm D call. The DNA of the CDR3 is TGTGCCAGCAGCTTAGTATCCGAAAACACTGAAGCTTTCTTT. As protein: CASSLVSENTEAFF.